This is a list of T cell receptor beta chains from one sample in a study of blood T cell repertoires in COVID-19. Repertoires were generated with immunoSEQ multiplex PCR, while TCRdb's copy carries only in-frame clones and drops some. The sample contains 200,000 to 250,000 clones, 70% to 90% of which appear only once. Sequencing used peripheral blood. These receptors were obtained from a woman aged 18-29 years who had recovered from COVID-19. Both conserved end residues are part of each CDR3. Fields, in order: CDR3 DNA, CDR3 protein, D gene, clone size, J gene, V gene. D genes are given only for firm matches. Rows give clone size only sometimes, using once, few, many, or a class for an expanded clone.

cdr3_nt: TGCAGTGGCCTAAACAATGAGCAGTTCTTC
cdr3_aa: CSGLNNEQFF
d_call: .
clone_size: .
j_call: TRBJ2-1
v_call: TRBV20-1

cdr3_nt: TGTGCCAGCAGCCAGGGGAGTGGGAGCAATCAGCCCCAGCATTTT
cdr3_aa: CASSQGSGSNQPQHF
d_call: .
clone_size: .
j_call: TRBJ1-5
v_call: TRBV5-5

cdr3_nt: TGTGCCAGCAGTGGGACAGTGTACAATGAGCAGTTCTTC
cdr3_aa: CASSGTVYNEQFF
d_call: TRBD1
clone_size: .
j_call: TRBJ2-1
v_call: TRBV7-3

cdr3_nt: TGTGCCACCAGGACAGTTTTACAACGAGACACTGAAGCTTTCTTT
cdr3_aa: CATRTVLQRDTEAFF
d_call: .
clone_size: .
j_call: TRBJ1-1
v_call: TRBV5-8

cdr3_nt: TGTGCCAGCAGTTTACTGTCTAGCGGTATAGCCAAAAACATTCAGTACTTC
cdr3_aa: CASSLLSSGIAKNIQYF
d_call: TRBD2
clone_size: .
j_call: TRBJ2-4
v_call: TRBV6-2/TRBV6-3

cdr3_nt: TGTGCCAGCAGTTTGTGGGACAGGGCCACCGGGGAGCTGTTTTTT
cdr3_aa: CASSLWDRATGELFF
d_call: TRBD1
clone_size: .
j_call: TRBJ2-2
v_call: TRBV25-1

cdr3_nt: TGTGCCAGCAGTACCGCGACACTCTCCTACGAGCAGTACTTC
cdr3_aa: CASSTATLSYEQYF
d_call: .
clone_size: once
j_call: TRBJ2-7
v_call: TRBV27

cdr3_nt: TGTGCCAGCAGCGATCGACAGGGGAAGGCCGGGGAGCTGTTTTTT
cdr3_aa: CASSDRQGKAGELFF
d_call: TRBD1
clone_size: .
j_call: TRBJ2-2
v_call: TRBV7-2

cdr3_nt: TGTGCCAGCTCACCACTTCTTGGGACTAGCAATGAGCAGTTCTTC
cdr3_aa: CASSPLLGTSNEQFF
d_call: TRBD2
clone_size: once
j_call: TRBJ2-1
v_call: TRBV18

cdr3_nt: TGTGCCAGCAGCTGGGGGCGTGGGGTGCGGAATGAGCAGTTCTTC
cdr3_aa: CASSWGRGVRNEQFF
d_call: .
clone_size: .
j_call: TRBJ2-1
v_call: TRBV7-2

cdr3_nt: TGTGCCTGGATGGACAGTTGGGGGACTGAAGCTTTCTTT
cdr3_aa: CAWMDSWGTEAFF
d_call: .
clone_size: .
j_call: TRBJ1-1
v_call: TRBV30

cdr3_nt: TGTGCCAGTAGTCCCCGGTTGGAGGGGAACTATGGCTACACCTTC
cdr3_aa: CASSPRLEGNYGYTF
d_call: .
clone_size: .
j_call: TRBJ1-2
v_call: TRBV19

cdr3_nt: TGTGCCAGTAGTATGTCGGCAGGGGATTACGAGCAGTACTTC
cdr3_aa: CASSMSAGDYEQYF
d_call: .
clone_size: .
j_call: TRBJ2-7
v_call: TRBV19

cdr3_nt: TGTGCCAGCAGTTTGGAGGGTGCAGGGTGGTCGAGCGAGCAGTACTTC
cdr3_aa: CASSLEGAGWSSEQYF
d_call: .
clone_size: .
j_call: TRBJ2-7
v_call: TRBV27

cdr3_nt: TGTGCCACCAGCAGCCTTTTGACAGGGGAGATTTATGGCTACACCTTC
cdr3_aa: CATSSLLTGEIYGYTF
d_call: TRBD1
clone_size: .
j_call: TRBJ1-2
v_call: TRBV15

cdr3_nt: TGTGCCAGTAGCCCGGGACAGACCTACGAGCAGTACTTC
cdr3_aa: CASSPGQTYEQYF
d_call: TRBD1
clone_size: .
j_call: TRBJ2-7
v_call: TRBV19

cdr3_nt: TGTGCCAGTAGTATTGCGGAGAATCAGCCCCAGCATTTT
cdr3_aa: CASSIAENQPQHF
d_call: .
clone_size: .
j_call: TRBJ1-5
v_call: TRBV19

cdr3_nt: TGTGCCACCAGTGATCCCGGGGACACCGGGGAGCTGTTTTTT
cdr3_aa: CATSDPGDTGELFF
d_call: .
clone_size: .
j_call: TRBJ2-2
v_call: TRBV24-1

cdr3_nt: TGTGCCTGGAGCCGATCCGGGGAGACCCAGTACTTC
cdr3_aa: CAWSRSGETQYF
d_call: .
clone_size: .
j_call: TRBJ2-5
v_call: TRBV30

cdr3_nt: TGTGCCAGCAGCTCACCCCTAGCGGGAGGGAACAATGAGCAGTTCTTC
cdr3_aa: CASSSPLAGGNNEQFF
d_call: TRBD2
clone_size: .
j_call: TRBJ2-1
v_call: TRBV7-3

cdr3_nt: TGTGCCAGCAGGTCACAGGGGAATGAGCAGTTCTTC
cdr3_aa: CASRSQGNEQFF
d_call: TRBD1
clone_size: .
j_call: TRBJ2-1
v_call: TRBV27

cdr3_nt: TGTGCCAGCAGCCCCCCTGGCGGTGTTGAGCAGTTCTTC
cdr3_aa: CASSPPGGVEQFF
d_call: .
clone_size: .
j_call: TRBJ2-1
v_call: TRBV9

cdr3_nt: TGCGCCAGCAGCCAAGGTCCGTATTCCTACAATGAGCAGTTCTTC
cdr3_aa: CASSQGPYSYNEQFF
d_call: .
clone_size: .
j_call: TRBJ2-1
v_call: TRBV4-3

cdr3_nt: TGTGCCAGTAGTATAGTCGGAGGGTATGGGAACACTGAAGCTTTCTTT
cdr3_aa: CASSIVGGYGNTEAFF
d_call: .
clone_size: .
j_call: TRBJ1-1
v_call: TRBV19

cdr3_nt: TGTGCCAGCTCACAAAGTCAGGGGATGGTTAATGAAAAACTGTTTTTT
cdr3_aa: CASSQSQGMVNEKLFF
d_call: .
clone_size: .
j_call: TRBJ1-4
v_call: TRBV18

cdr3_nt: TGTGCCGAGGGGGGGGACACCGGGGAGCTGTTTTTT
cdr3_aa: CAEGGDTGELFF
d_call: .
clone_size: .
j_call: TRBJ2-2
v_call: TRBV30

cdr3_nt: TGTGCCACCAGTGATTCCCCAGGGTTCTACGAGCAGTACTTC
cdr3_aa: CATSDSPGFYEQYF
d_call: .
clone_size: once
j_call: TRBJ2-7
v_call: TRBV24-1

cdr3_nt: TGTGCCAGCAGTTCCTTCCTAGCGGGGGGCACAGATACGCAGTATTTT
cdr3_aa: CASSSFLAGGTDTQYF
d_call: TRBD2
clone_size: .
j_call: TRBJ2-3
v_call: TRBV6-2/TRBV6-3

cdr3_nt: TGTGCCAGCAGCCAAGAACAGGGTGAGGGCTATAATTCACCCCTCCACTTT
cdr3_aa: CASSQEQGEGYNSPLHF
d_call: .
clone_size: .
j_call: TRBJ1-6
v_call: TRBV4-2

cdr3_nt: TGTGCCAGCAGCGGGGGACTTTACAATGAGCAGTTCTTC
cdr3_aa: CASSGGLYNEQFF
d_call: .
clone_size: .
j_call: TRBJ2-1
v_call: TRBV9

cdr3_nt: TGCGCCAGCAGCCAAGGGACAGGGATCGGATGGGAGACCCAGTACTTC
cdr3_aa: CASSQGTGIGWETQYF
d_call: TRBD1
clone_size: .
j_call: TRBJ2-5
v_call: TRBV4-3

cdr3_nt: TGCAGCGTTACTAGCGGGAACCTCAGAGATACGCAGTATTTT
cdr3_aa: CSVTSGNLRDTQYF
d_call: TRBD2
clone_size: .
j_call: TRBJ2-3
v_call: TRBV29-1

cdr3_nt: TGTGCCAGCAGCCAAGATAGTCGACTAGCGGGAAACTACGAGCAGTACTTC
cdr3_aa: CASSQDSRLAGNYEQYF
d_call: TRBD2
clone_size: .
j_call: TRBJ2-7
v_call: TRBV3-1/TRBV3-2

cdr3_nt: TGTGCCAGCAGCTTAGGATTAGCGGGCAGCACCTACGAGCAGTACTTC
cdr3_aa: CASSLGLAGSTYEQYF
d_call: TRBD2
clone_size: .
j_call: TRBJ2-7
v_call: TRBV7-6

cdr3_nt: TGTGCCAGCAGCTTAGGACGAAGGGTAGCGGGTGGCTACACCTTC
cdr3_aa: CASSLGRRVAGGYTF
d_call: .
clone_size: .
j_call: TRBJ1-2
v_call: TRBV11-2

cdr3_nt: TGTGCCAGCAGTTTCAGGGCCGCTTATAGCAATCAGCCCCAGCATTTT
cdr3_aa: CASSFRAAYSNQPQHF
d_call: .
clone_size: .
j_call: TRBJ1-5
v_call: TRBV28

cdr3_nt: TGCGCCAGCAGCTTCAGGGGGCTAAGCTCCTACAATGAGCAGTTCTTC
cdr3_aa: CASSFRGLSSYNEQFF
d_call: TRBD1
clone_size: .
j_call: TRBJ2-1
v_call: TRBV5-1

cdr3_nt: TGTGCCAGCAGCTTAGAACCGGGACTAGCGCGGCACGAGCAGTACTTC
cdr3_aa: CASSLEPGLARHEQYF
d_call: TRBD2
clone_size: .
j_call: TRBJ2-7
v_call: TRBV7-2

cdr3_nt: TGTGCCAGCAGTGATGTCCTAGCGGGAGGTATTTACAATGAGCAGTTCTTC
cdr3_aa: CASSDVLAGGIYNEQFF
d_call: TRBD2
clone_size: .
j_call: TRBJ2-1
v_call: TRBV6-1

cdr3_nt: TGTGCCAGCAGTCGCTCACAGGGCAGCGCCTACGAGCAGTACTTC
cdr3_aa: CASSRSQGSAYEQYF
d_call: .
clone_size: .
j_call: TRBJ2-7
v_call: TRBV6-5

cdr3_nt: TGTGCCAGCAGCTCAACAAGGACAGGGGGCTATTCACCCCTCCACTTT
cdr3_aa: CASSSTRTGGYSPLHF
d_call: TRBD1
clone_size: .
j_call: TRBJ1-6
v_call: TRBV7-9

cdr3_nt: TGTGCCTGGGGATTGGGACTAGGAGCTGACGAGCAGTACTTC
cdr3_aa: CAWGLGLGADEQYF
d_call: TRBD2
clone_size: .
j_call: TRBJ2-7
v_call: TRBV30

cdr3_nt: TGCGCCAGCAGCCAAGATAGGAGGACAGGGTACCAAGAGACCCAGTACTTC
cdr3_aa: CASSQDRRTGYQETQYF
d_call: TRBD1
clone_size: few
j_call: TRBJ2-5
v_call: TRBV4-1

cdr3_nt: TGTGCCAGCAGTTCCCCGGGACAGGGAACTAATGAAAAACTGTTTTTT
cdr3_aa: CASSSPGQGTNEKLFF
d_call: TRBD1
clone_size: once
j_call: TRBJ1-4
v_call: TRBV28

cdr3_nt: TGTGCCAGCAGTGTCCGACTAGGAACGCACTACGAGCAGTACTTC
cdr3_aa: CASSVRLGTHYEQYF
d_call: .
clone_size: once
j_call: TRBJ2-7
v_call: TRBV6-4

cdr3_nt: TGTGCCACCAGCAGAGATCGGGAGGGGGCCTACTATGGCTACACCTTC
cdr3_aa: CATSRDREGAYYGYTF
d_call: TRBD1
clone_size: .
j_call: TRBJ1-2
v_call: TRBV15

cdr3_nt: TGTGCCAGCAGCCAAGGTCTGCGCCCAGATACGCAGTATTTT
cdr3_aa: CASSQGLRPDTQYF
d_call: .
clone_size: once
j_call: TRBJ2-3
v_call: TRBV4-2

cdr3_nt: TGTGCCAGTAGGACACTTATGAACACTGAAGCTTTCTTT
cdr3_aa: CASRTLMNTEAFF
d_call: .
clone_size: .
j_call: TRBJ1-1
v_call: TRBV5-8

cdr3_nt: TGTGCCAGCAGTCCCTCCCCGAGCGGGAGGCCCAACATCGATGAGCAGTTCTTC
cdr3_aa: CASSPSPSGRPNIDEQFF
d_call: TRBD2
clone_size: once
j_call: TRBJ2-1
v_call: TRBV28

cdr3_nt: TGTGCCAGCAGGGGAGGTAATGAAAAACTGTTTTTT
cdr3_aa: CASRGGNEKLFF
d_call: .
clone_size: .
j_call: TRBJ1-4
v_call: TRBV2

cdr3_nt: TGTGCCAGCTCACTCGGGACAGTACAGAACACTGAAGCTTTCTTT
cdr3_aa: CASSLGTVQNTEAFF
d_call: TRBD1
clone_size: .
j_call: TRBJ1-1
v_call: TRBV18

cdr3_nt: TGTGCCAGCAGTTTAGCGGGACAGGGGGCCAATGAGCAGTTCTTC
cdr3_aa: CASSLAGQGANEQFF
d_call: TRBD1
clone_size: once
j_call: TRBJ2-1
v_call: TRBV27